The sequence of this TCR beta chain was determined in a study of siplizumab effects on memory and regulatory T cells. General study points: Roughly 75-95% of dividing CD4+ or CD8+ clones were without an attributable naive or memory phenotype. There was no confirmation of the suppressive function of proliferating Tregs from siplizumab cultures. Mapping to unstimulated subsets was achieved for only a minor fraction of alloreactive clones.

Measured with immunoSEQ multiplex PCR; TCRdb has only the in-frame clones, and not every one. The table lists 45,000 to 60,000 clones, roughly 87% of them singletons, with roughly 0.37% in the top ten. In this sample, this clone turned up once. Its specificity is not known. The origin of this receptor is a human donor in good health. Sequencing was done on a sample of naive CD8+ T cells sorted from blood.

This chain's CDR3 is CASSSRVSSGLTYEQYF. Here the CDR3 DNA reads TGTGCCAGCAGTTCCAGGGTTTCCAGCGGGCTTACCTACGAGCAGTACTTC. The chain couples TRBV27 to TRBJ2-7; weak D call: TRBD2 (6 bases). The CDR3 length is 17 residues. Germline CDR1 MNHEY, CDR2 SMNVEV (reference sequence). Trimming shortened V by 4 bases and J by 2 bases, and 21 bases separated the two germline ends.